In this sample, the clone carrying this T cell receptor (beta chain) turned up many times. What it binds is not known. This sample is part of a study of response to subunit inactivated influenza vaccine. TCRdb used MiXCR to reprocess the RT-PCR reads, holding one entry per CDR3 protein. This table holds approximately 530,000 distinct CDR3 sequences, less than 10% found once. Study-wide points: Authors proposed each seasonal influenza vaccination draws in few new T cells.

Trimming shortened V by 5 bases and J by 2 bases, and 20 bases separated the two germline ends. The CDR3 runs 17 residues. Germline assignment: CDR1 SGHTA and CDR2 FQGNSA. Sequencing was performed on PBMCs from blood, taken approximately 25 months after vaccination. This chain connects TRBV7-2 to TRBJ2-3; D uncertain. The receptor was derived from a man between 50 and 69 years old who received an inactivated influenza vaccine. The CDR3 spells CASSPPRALSNTDTQYF. The CDR3 region has the DNA TGTGCCAGCAGCCCCCCCCGGGCACTTTCCAACACAGATACGCAGTATTTT.